These T cell receptor beta chains were read from a single sample in a study of T-cell memory formation after mild COVID-19. MiXCR, applied by TCRdb to the 5' RACE reads, yields one record per CDR3 protein. The sample holds some 270,000 distinct CDR3 sequences, 15% seen once. The sequenced sample was PBMCs or a T cell subset sorted from them (not recorded which). These receptors originate from an adult woman who had mild COVID-19 (a few samples of this study predate the infection). Cell type and time point are not known. CDR3s include the opening cysteine and the closing phenylalanine or tryptophan. The D gene is left open where the match is weak. Size tells how often a clone was seen (once, few, many) or the class of an expanded clone, and some rows leave it out.

v_gene	abundance	d_gene	j_gene	CDR3aa	CDR3nt
TRBV5-6	-	TRBD1	TRBJ2-7	CASSPYDRVTYEQYF	TGTGCCAGCAGCCCGTACGACAGGGTCACGTACGAGCAGTACTTC
TRBV25-1	few	TRBD2	TRBJ2-3	CASTWKSGRDTQYF	TGTGCCAGCACCTGGAAAAGCGGGAGGGATACGCAGTATTTT
TRBV29-1	few	-	TRBJ1-2	CSVERRLASYGYTF	TGCAGCGTTGAGCGCCGACTTGCGTCCTATGGCTACACCTTC
TRBV20-1	-	TRBD1	TRBJ1-1	CSARQGAQPNTEAFF	TGCAGTGCGCGACAGGGGGCGCAACCGAACACTGAAGCTTTCTTT
TRBV7-9	many	TRBD2	TRBJ2-3	CASSLGASGAVDTQYF	TGTGCCAGCAGCTTAGGCGCCAGCGGGGCGGTAGATACGCAGTATTTT
TRBV5-1	few	-	TRBJ2-7	CASSLGDVTYEQYF	TGCGCCAGCAGCTTGGGGGATGTGACCTACGAGCAGTACTTC
TRBV12-3/TRBV12-4	few	TRBD2	TRBJ2-1	CASSLTSGSGEQFF	TGTGCCAGCAGTTTAACTAGCGGGAGTGGGGAGCAGTTCTTC
TRBV12-3/TRBV12-4	-	-	TRBJ1-1	CASSTSQGGGTEAFF	TGTGCCAGCAGTACCTCACAGGGTGGCGGCACTGAAGCTTTCTTT
TRBV29-1	-	-	TRBJ2-5	CSVYSGGETQYF	TGCAGCGTTTATAGCGGCGGGGAGACCCAGTACTTC
TRBV10-3	-	TRBD1	TRBJ1-3	CAIRPGQGAETSGNTIYF	TGTGCCATCCGTCCGGGACAGGGGGCAGAGACCTCTGGAAACACCATATATTTT
TRBV20-1	few	-	TRBJ2-7	CSARKSSYEQYF	TGCAGTGCTAGGAAGAGCTCCTACGAGCAGTACTTC
TRBV7-9	-	-	TRBJ2-7	CASSLGRDTKVNYEQYF	TGTGCCAGCAGCTTAGGCCGGGATACGAAAGTCAACTACGAGCAGTACTTC
TRBV3-1	-	TRBD2	TRBJ2-2	CASSQQGGSGELFF	TGTGCCAGCAGCCAACAGGGAGGGTCTGGGGAGCTGTTTTTT
TRBV5-1	few	-	TRBJ1-5	CASSRRREPQHF	TGCGCCAGCAGCAGAAGGCGTGAGCCCCAGCATTTT
TRBV5-1	few	TRBD1	TRBJ1-4	CASSFTGTASEKLFF	TGCGCCAGCAGCTTCACCGGGACAGCTTCCGAAAAACTGTTTTTT
TRBV24-1	few	TRBD2	TRBJ2-2	CATSVGTSGRRKTGELFF	TGTGCCACCAGTGTTGGGACTAGCGGGAGAAGGAAGACCGGGGAGCTGTTTTTT
TRBV12-3/TRBV12-4	-	-	TRBJ1-5	CASSFGGESNQPQHF	TGTGCCAGCAGTTTTGGAGGGGAGAGCAATCAGCCCCAGCATTTT
TRBV12-3/TRBV12-4	few	TRBD2	TRBJ2-3	CASSPEPAGGTDTQYF	TGTGCCAGCAGTCCCGAGCCAGCGGGAGGAACAGATACGCAGTATTTT
TRBV5-1	-	TRBD1	TRBJ2-2	CASSTSTGSTGELFF	TGCGCCAGCAGCACCTCGACAGGGAGCACCGGGGAGCTGTTTTTT
TRBV6-5	few	TRBD2	TRBJ2-1	CASTKLAGYEQFF	TGTGCCAGCACCAAACTAGCGGGCTATGAGCAGTTCTTC
TRBV7-8	few	-	TRBJ2-7	CASSITYEQYF	TGTGCCAGCAGCATTACCTACGAGCAGTACTTC
TRBV6-1	few	-	TRBJ1-2	CASSDGWMGGGYGYTF	TGTGCCAGCAGTGATGGTTGGATGGGGGGTGGCTATGGCTACACCTTC
TRBV5-1	-	-	TRBJ2-3	CASSLGGVNTDTQYF	TGCGCCAGCAGCTTGGGAGGGGTGAACACAGATACGCAGTATTTT
TRBV5-5	few	TRBD1	TRBJ2-7	CASSFRHRGYEQYF	TGTGCCAGCAGCTTTAGGCACAGGGGATACGAGCAGTACTTC
TRBV28	few	-	TRBJ1-5	CASSFGNRAKGYSNQPQHF	TGTGCCAGCAGTTTTGGAAACAGGGCTAAGGGTTATAGCAATCAGCCCCAGCATTTT
TRBV6-5	-	-	TRBJ2-7	CASRGTEQYF	TGTGCCAGCAGGGGAACAGAGCAGTACTTC
TRBV7-9	-	-	TRBJ2-7	CASSRSSDSSYEQYF	TGTGCCAGCAGCAGATCTAGCGACAGCTCCTACGAGCAGTACTTC
TRBV29-1	few	-	TRBJ1-1	CSVRGGEFEAFF	TGCAGCGTCCGCGGGGGCGAGTTTGAAGCTTTCTTT
TRBV2	-	-	TRBJ2-5	CASSPWGRRAQYF	TGTGCCAGCAGCCCTTGGGGGAGGCGGGCCCAGTACTTC
TRBV7-6	-	-	TRBJ2-7	CASSPNGGAGHSYEQYF	TGTGCCAGCAGCCCGAACGGGGGAGCGGGTCACTCCTACGAGCAGTACTTC
TRBV7-9	once	TRBD1	TRBJ2-5	CVGSPGTGRETQYF	TGTGTCGGCAGCCCCGGGACAGGGCGAGAGACCCAGTACTTC
TRBV18	few	-	TRBJ1-1	CASSPQGDTEAFF	TGTGCCAGCTCACCCCAGGGAGACACTGAAGCTTTCTTT
TRBV6-5	-	TRBD1	TRBJ1-1	CASNPTGAATEAFF	TGTGCCAGCAACCCGACAGGGGCGGCGACTGAAGCTTTCTTT
TRBV29-1	-	TRBD1	TRBJ1-1	CSVMTDRADAFF	TGCAGCGTTATGACCGACAGGGCGGACGCTTTCTTT
TRBV5-1	-	-	TRBJ2-6	CASKGTPGANVLTF	TGCGCCAGCAAAGGGACGCCCGGGGCCAACGTCCTGACTTTC
TRBV7-9	-	TRBD2	TRBJ2-2	CASAAGRWNTGELFF	TGTGCCAGCGCAGCGGGGCGGTGGAACACCGGGGAGCTGTTTTTT
TRBV29-1	few	TRBD1	TRBJ2-7	CSVEAPGTVTYEQYF	TGCAGCGTCGAAGCCCCCGGGACAGTAACCTACGAGCAGTACTTC
TRBV6-1	-	-	TRBJ1-3	CASSVGPRQIPGGNTIYF	TGTGCCAGCAGTGTGGGACCTCGACAGATCCCAGGAGGAAACACCATATATTTT
TRBV5-1	-	-	TRBJ2-3	CASSFSSYSTDTQYF	TGCGCCAGCAGCTTCTCCAGCTATAGCACAGATACGCAGTATTTT
TRBV3-1	many	-	TRBJ2-1	CASSQLVTANNEQFF	TGTGCCAGCAGCCAACTCGTGACAGCAAACAATGAGCAGTTCTTC
TRBV20-1	-	-	TRBJ2-3	CSARKSDTQYF	TGCAGTGCTAGAAAGTCAGATACGCAGTATTTT
TRBV18	-	-	TRBJ1-2	CASSPNRQAHRYGYTF	TGTGCCAGCTCACCGAATCGACAGGCCCACCGCTATGGCTACACCTTC
TRBV6-5	few	-	TRBJ1-6	CASSYWRGDNSPLHF	TGTGCCAGCAGTTACTGGCGGGGGGACAATTCACCCCTCCACTTT
TRBV14	-	TRBD1	TRBJ2-3	CASSQYDRGKQYF	TGTGCCAGCAGCCAATACGACAGGGGTAAGCAGTATTTT
TRBV3-1	few	-	TRBJ1-2	CASSQGAGVLGLGYTF	TGTGCCAGCAGCCAGGGCGCAGGGGTATTAGGTCTTGGCTACACCTTC
TRBV5-6	few	-	TRBJ2-6	CASSSGLGNSGANVLTF	TGTGCCAGCAGCTCAGGGCTTGGGAACTCTGGGGCCAACGTCCTGACTTTC
TRBV5-4	-	-	TRBJ2-6	CASSWVSPGANVLTF	TGTGCCAGCAGCTGGGTATCCCCTGGGGCCAACGTCCTGACTTTC
TRBV29-1	few	-	TRBJ2-5	CSVTRSGRETQYF	TGCAGCGTTACCCGGTCGGGTCGGGAGACCCAGTACTTC
TRBV20-1	-	TRBD2	TRBJ2-3	CSARGTSLSTDTQYF	TGCAGTGCTAGGGGGACTAGTCTAAGCACAGATACGCAGTATTTT
TRBV6-6	-	-	TRBJ2-7	CASTPNPDTFYEQYF	TGTGCCAGCACCCCAAACCCCGACACCTTCTACGAGCAGTACTTC
TRBV5-1	-	TRBD2	TRBJ2-1	CASSSSGSGNEQFF	TGCGCCAGCAGCTCCAGCGGGAGCGGCAATGAGCAGTTCTTC